This entry describes one T cell receptor (beta chain). The sample is drawn from a study of cytomegalovirus exposure and HLA in healthy donors. Study-wide background: Later, an analysis reported that the 120 or so validation repertoires had used the same platform as the approximately 600 first-cohort repertoires.

Clones were sequenced by immunoSEQ multiplex PCR, and TCRdb holds only the in-frame ones, with some missing. The sample has more than 95,000 clones, approximately 90% seen once; the top ten hold 4% to 5.5%. The source material was PBMCs. The clonotype comes from a man in his late teens or twenties in good health and CMV-seropositive.

CDR3 in amino acids: CASSLKWAAYEQYF. The DNA for the CDR3 is TGTGCCAGCAGCTTAAAGTGGGCAGCCTACGAGCAGTACTTC. The chain links TRBV7-2 to TRBJ2-7; D unclear. CDR3 size: 14 residues. CDR1 and CDR2 (germline): SGHTA, FQGNSA. Between the trimmed V and J ends, which lost 2 bases and 2 bases, there was a span of 10 bases.